This TCR beta chain comes out of a study of T-cell memory formation after mild COVID-19 listed by TCRdb under 2021. Concerning the study at large: TCR sequence clusters from the two donors were largely donor specific. In two donors, T-cell clones that expanded and contracted after mild COVID-19 were followed by sequencing TCRalpha and TCRbeta repertoires longitudinally. The cohort was made up of two young adult volunteers, one female and one male, who were previously healthy.

The sequencing machine was an Illumina NovaSeq 6000. cDNA libraries for TCRalpha and TCRbeta were prepared by 5'RACE using constant-segment primers, with sample barcodes and unique molecular identifiers added. RNA was extracted from every sample with Trizol reagent. Amplification of the libraries took two PCR steps, and the second step added a second sample barcode plus Illumina TruSeq adapters. Sequencing of libraries was performed on an Illumina NovaSeq with 2 x 150 bp paired-end reads. As for the original processing: Demultiplexing of reads and collapsing into UMI-guided consensus sequences were performed with migec v1.2.7. Using mixcr v2.1.11, the UMI consensuses were aligned to TRA and TRB V and J templates and assembled into clonotypes. Expanded or contracted clonotypes were those called significant by both edgeR and NoisET, with noise models trained on biological replicates. edgeR calls used a false discovery rate-adjusted p below 0.01 and a log2 fold-change threshold of 1. As an exploratory analysis of dynamics, max-normalized trajectories of the 1000 most abundant clonotypes were examined with PCA combined with hierarchical clustering. The CD4 or CD8 phenotype of responding clones was assigned using the separately sequenced CD4+ and CD8+ repertoires. TCRdb itself trimmed the public reads at Q25 with fastp, ran MiXCR and retained productive beta chains. Rows with one shared CDR3 protein collapse into an entry with the most common genes and DNA. V and J calls and clone size were set by TCRdb, not the authors. Within this sample are roughly 560,000 distinct CDR3 sequences, with roughly 22% of them counted one time only. Under 15% of the sample is in the top ten clones.

On the study overall, not on this receptor specifically: Contracting CD4+ clones turned up mainly in the CM and EM memory subsets, whereas EMRA was where CD8+ clones were enriched. The second-wave clones that peaked on day 37 were not confirmed to be SARS-CoV-2 specific. Some responding clones were found in pre-infection memory, which suggests that pre-existing cross-reactive memory T cells took part in the SARS-CoV-2 response. Clones contracting from day 15 to 85 had balanced CD4/CD8 phenotypes, while a second wave expanding from day 15 to 37 was biased towards CD4+. The study covered only a couple of mild cases, and larger cohorts including severe cases with pre-infection samples were considered necessary.

Ficoll-Paque density gradient centrifugation was the method used to isolate PBMCs. Based on the germline V gene (reference sequence), the CDR1 and CDR2 sequences are SEHNR and FQNEAQ. Trimming leaves V shorter by 6 bases and J shorter by 5 bases, with the junction holding 8 bases beyond the gene matches. From its cysteine to its phenylalanine, the CDR3 spans 15 amino acids. Of the read, only the CDR3 DNA is kept; its 45 bases are in frame from base 1. Comment on this clonotype: Its antigen is unknown. No much larger clone is present one base from it, and per-base qualities are unavailable.

The sequence derives from an adult woman who had mild COVID-19 (a few samples of this study predate the infection). The sample titles of this study are shuffled in the database, so cell type and time point are left out; the donor was told from shared clones. The sample taken for sequencing was PBMCs or a T cell subset sorted from them (not recorded which). The rearranged chain carries TRBV7-9 and TRBJ2-5, with 11 junctional bases fitting TRBD2. The DNA sequence reads TGTGCCAGCAGTAACCGACTAGCGGGGAAGGAGACCCAGTACTTC. Translation gives CASSNRLAGKETQYF. The variable domain in full, with residues beyond the CDR3 obtained from the reference TRBV7-9 and TRBJ2-5 genes, is DTGVSQNPRHKITKRGQNVTFRCDPISEHNRLYWYRQTLGQGPEFLTYFQNEAQLEKSRLLSDRFSAERPKGSFSTLEIQRTEQGDSAMYLCASSNRLAGKETQYFGPGTRLLVL.